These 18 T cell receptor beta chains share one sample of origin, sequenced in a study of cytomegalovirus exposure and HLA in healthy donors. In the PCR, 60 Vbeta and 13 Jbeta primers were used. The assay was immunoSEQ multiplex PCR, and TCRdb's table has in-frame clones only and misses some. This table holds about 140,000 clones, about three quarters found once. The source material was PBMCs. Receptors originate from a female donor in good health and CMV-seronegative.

The CDR3 loop reads CATWRGLSETQYF. CDR3 nucleotide sequence: TGTGCCACCTGGAGGGGACTGTCGGAGACCCAGTACTTC. The rearrangement links TRBV6-1 to TRBJ2-5; D is perhaps TRBD2 (6 bases). V was clipped by 10 bases and J by 5 bases, with 17 bases between them. CDR1 and CDR2 (germline): MNHNS, SASEGT. CDR3 length: 13 amino acids.

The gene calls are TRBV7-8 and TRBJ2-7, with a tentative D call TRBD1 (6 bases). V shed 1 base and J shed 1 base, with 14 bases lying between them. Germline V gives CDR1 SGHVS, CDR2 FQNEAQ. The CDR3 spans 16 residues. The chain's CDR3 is CASSLGDTSPSYEQYF. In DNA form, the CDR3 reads TGTGCCAGCAGCTTAGGGGACACCAGCCCGTCCTACGAGCAGTACTTC.

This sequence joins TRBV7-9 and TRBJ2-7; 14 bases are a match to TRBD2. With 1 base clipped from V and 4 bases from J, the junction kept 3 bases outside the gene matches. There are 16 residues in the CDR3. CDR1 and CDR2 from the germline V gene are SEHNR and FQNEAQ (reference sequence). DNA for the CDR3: TGTGCCAGCAGCTTAGGACTAGCGGGAGGGGGATACGAGCAGTACTTC. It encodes CASSLGLAGGGYEQYF. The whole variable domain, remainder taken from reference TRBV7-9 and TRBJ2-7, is DTGVSQNPRHKITKRGQNVTFRCDPISEHNRLYWYRQTLGQGPEFLTYFQNEAQLEKSRLLSDRFSAERPKGSFSTLEIQRTEQGDSAMYLCASSLGLAGGGYEQYFGPGTRLTVT.

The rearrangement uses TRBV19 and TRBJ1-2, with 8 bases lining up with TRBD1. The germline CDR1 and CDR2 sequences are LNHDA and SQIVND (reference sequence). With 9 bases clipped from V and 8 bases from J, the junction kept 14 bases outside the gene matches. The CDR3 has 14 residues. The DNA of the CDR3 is TGTGCCAGCGACCCCGGGACAGGCTTTCGAGGCTACACCTTC. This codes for CASDPGTGFRGYTF.

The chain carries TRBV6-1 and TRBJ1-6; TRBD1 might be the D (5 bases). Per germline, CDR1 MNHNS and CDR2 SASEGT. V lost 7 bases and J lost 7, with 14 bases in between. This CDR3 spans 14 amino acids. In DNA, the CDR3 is TGTGCCAGCAAGGCACAGGAGTTAAATTCACCCCTCCACTTT. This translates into CASKAQELNSPLHF.

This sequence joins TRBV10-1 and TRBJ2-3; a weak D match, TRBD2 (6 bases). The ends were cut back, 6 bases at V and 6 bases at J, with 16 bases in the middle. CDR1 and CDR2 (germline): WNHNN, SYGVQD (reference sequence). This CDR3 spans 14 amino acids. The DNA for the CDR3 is TGCGCCAGCAGCAGACAGTCCCGGGGGGATACGCAGTATTTT. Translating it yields CASSRQSRGDTQYF.

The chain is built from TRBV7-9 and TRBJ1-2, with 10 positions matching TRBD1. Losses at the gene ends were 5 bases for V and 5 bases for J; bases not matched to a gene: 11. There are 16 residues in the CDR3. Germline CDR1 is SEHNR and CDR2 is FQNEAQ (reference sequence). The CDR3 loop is CASSSETGGALYGYTF. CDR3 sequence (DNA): TGTGCCAGCAGCAGTGAGACAGGGGGCGCATTATATGGCTACACCTTC.

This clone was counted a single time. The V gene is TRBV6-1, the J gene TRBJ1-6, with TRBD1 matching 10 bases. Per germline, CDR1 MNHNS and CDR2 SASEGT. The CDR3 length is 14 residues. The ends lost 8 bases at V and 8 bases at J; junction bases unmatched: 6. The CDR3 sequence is CASPQTGGDSPLHF. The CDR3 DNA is TGTGCCAGCCCACAGACAGGGGGCGATTCACCCCTCCACTTT.

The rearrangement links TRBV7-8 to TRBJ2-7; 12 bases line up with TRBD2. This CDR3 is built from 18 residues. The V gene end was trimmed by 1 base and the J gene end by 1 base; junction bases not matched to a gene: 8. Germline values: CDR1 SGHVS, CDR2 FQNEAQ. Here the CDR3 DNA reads TGTGCCAGCAGCTTAGTGTGGCTAGCGGGGGGGAGTTCCTACGAGCAGTACTTC. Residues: CASSLVWLAGGSSYEQYF.

CDR3 region: CASSERAGGTDTQYF. CDR3 bases: TGTGCCAGCAGTGAAAGGGCGGGAGGCACAGATACGCAGTATTTT. This sequence joins TRBV25-1 and TRBJ2-3; 7 nucleotides align to TRBD2. V shed 2 bases and J 1 base; nucleotides not matched to a gene: 3. This CDR3 is 15 amino acids long. Germline CDR1 and CDR2: MGHDK and SYGVNS.

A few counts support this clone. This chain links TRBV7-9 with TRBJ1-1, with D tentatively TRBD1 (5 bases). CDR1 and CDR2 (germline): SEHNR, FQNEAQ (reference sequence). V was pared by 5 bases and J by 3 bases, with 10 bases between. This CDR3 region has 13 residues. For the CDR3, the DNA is TGTGCCAGCAGCCCCTCGGGGGACACTGAAGCTTTCTTT. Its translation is CASSPSGDTEAFF.

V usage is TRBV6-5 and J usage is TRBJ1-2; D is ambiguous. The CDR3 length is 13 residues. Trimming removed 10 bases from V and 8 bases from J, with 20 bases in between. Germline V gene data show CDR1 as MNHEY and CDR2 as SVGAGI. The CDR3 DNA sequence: TGTGCCACAGTCGGCGTGAGGGTGACGGGCTACACCTTC. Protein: CATVGVRVTGYTF.

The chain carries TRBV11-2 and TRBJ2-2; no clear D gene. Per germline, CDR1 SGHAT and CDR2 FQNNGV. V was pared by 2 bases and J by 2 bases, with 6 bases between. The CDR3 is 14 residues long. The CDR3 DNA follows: TGTGCCAGCAGCTTAAACATTAACACCGGGGAGCTGTTTTTT. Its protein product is CASSLNINTGELFF.

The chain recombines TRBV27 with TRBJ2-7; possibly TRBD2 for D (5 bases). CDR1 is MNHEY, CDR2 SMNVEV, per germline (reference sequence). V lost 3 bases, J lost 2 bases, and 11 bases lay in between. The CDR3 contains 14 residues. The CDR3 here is CASSFTGITYEQYF. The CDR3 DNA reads TGTGCCAGCAGTTTCACCGGGATAACCTACGAGCAGTACTTC.

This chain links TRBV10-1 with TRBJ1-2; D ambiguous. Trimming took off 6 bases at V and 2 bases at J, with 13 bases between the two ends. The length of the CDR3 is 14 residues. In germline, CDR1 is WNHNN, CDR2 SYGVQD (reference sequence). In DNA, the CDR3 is TGCGCCAGCAGAGTGGAGGTGGCCAACTATGGCTACACCTTC. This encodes CASRVEVANYGYTF.

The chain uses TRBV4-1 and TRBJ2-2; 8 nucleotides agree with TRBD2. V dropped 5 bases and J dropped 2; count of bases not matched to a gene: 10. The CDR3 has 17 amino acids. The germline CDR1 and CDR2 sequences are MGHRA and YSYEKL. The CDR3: CASSILSGTSNTGELFF. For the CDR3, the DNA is TGCGCCAGCAGCATCCTCTCCGGGACTAGTAACACCGGGGAGCTGTTTTTT.

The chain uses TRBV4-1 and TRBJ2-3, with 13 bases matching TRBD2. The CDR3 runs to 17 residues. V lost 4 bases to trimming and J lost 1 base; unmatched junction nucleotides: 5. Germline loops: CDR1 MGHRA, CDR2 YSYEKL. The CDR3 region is CASSRSGTSGGTDTQYF. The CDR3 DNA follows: TGCGCCAGCAGCCGATCCGGGACTAGCGGGGGCACAGATACGCAGTATTTT.

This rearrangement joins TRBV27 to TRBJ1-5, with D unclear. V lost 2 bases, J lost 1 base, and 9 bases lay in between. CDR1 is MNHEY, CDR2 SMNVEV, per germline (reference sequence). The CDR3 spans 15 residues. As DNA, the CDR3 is TGTGCCAGCAGTTTAACGGGAGCGAGCAATCAGCCCCAGCATTTT. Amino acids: CASSLTGASNQPQHF.